Following are 26 T cell receptor beta chains from one sample sequenced in a study of CD8+ T cells in alopecia areata. RNA extraction was followed by reverse transcription into cDNA, which acted as the sequencing template. Assay used: immunoSEQ multiplex PCR; TCRdb lists only in-frame clones, some missing. The sample carries 140,000 to 150,000 clones, approximately 50% recorded once. Sample: CD4+ T cells sorted from blood, taken at week 0. The source is a human donor with alopecia areata.

In this sample, this clone turned up many times. This sequence joins TRBV4-2 and TRBJ2-1; no clear D. Per the germline V gene, CDR1 is LGHNA and CDR2 is YNFKEQ. The CDR3 totals 20 residues. V was cut by 5 bases and J by 0 bases, with 26 bases left in between. The CDR3 coding sequence is TGTGCCAGCAGCAACCCGACAAAGCCCGACTCCGCTAGCTCCTACAATGAGCAGTTCTTC. Translating it yields CASSNPTKPDSASSYNEQFF.

The chain has TRBV13 and TRBJ1-2, with a possible D match to TRBD1 (5 bases). From germline, CDR1 is PRHDT and CDR2 FYEKMQ (reference sequence). The CDR3 loop spans 13 amino acids. V was pared by 8 bases and J by 7 bases, with 17 bases between. The CDR3: CASGRGVLGGYTF. The CDR3 DNA reads as TGTGCCAGCGGAAGGGGCGTCCTTGGTGGCTACACCTTC.

DNA for the CDR3: TGCAGCGTTGAAGATCCGGGACTAGCCGAATACCAGAGCTCCTACGAGCAGTACTTC. Amino acid sequence: CSVEDPGLAEYQSSYEQYF. The genes are TRBV29-1 and TRBJ2-7; 9 nucleotides match TRBD2. The V gene end was trimmed by 0 bases and the J gene end by 0 bases; junction bases not matched to a gene: 15. The CDR3 runs 19 residues. Germline V lookup: CDR1 SQVTM, CDR2 ANQGSEA.

The rearrangement links TRBV30 to TRBJ2-3; unclear D gene. Germline V CDR1 and CDR2: GTSNPN, SVGIG (reference sequence). The CDR3 totals 13 residues. V was clipped by 4 bases and J by 2 bases, with 10 bases between them. The CDR3 protein is CAWKRVFTDTQYF. In nucleotides, the CDR3 is TGTGCCTGGAAACGGGTCTTCACAGATACGCAGTATTTT.

In DNA, the CDR3 is TGTGCCAGCAGTGAGGATAGTTACACAGATACGCAGTATTTT. Encoded protein: CASSEDSYTDTQYF. The V call is TRBV2, the J call TRBJ2-3; D gene ambiguous. V was pared by 3 bases and J by 2 bases, with 9 bases between. The CDR3 runs 14 residues. Germline V lookup: CDR1 SNHLY, CDR2 FYNNEI.

This clone appeared a few times. The J gene is TRBJ2-3, the V gene TRBV30; D remains ambiguous. This CDR3 is built from 13 residues. Trimming cost V 4 bases and J 1 base, with 9 bases left between them. The V gene's germline CDR1 is GTSNPN and CDR2 SVGIG (reference sequence). The CDR3: CAWTGPGTDTQYF. CDR3 coding DNA: TGTGCCTGGACGGGTCCGGGCACAGATACGCAGTATTTT.

This clone was seen a few times. V and J are TRBV7-9 and TRBJ1-5; no clear D gene. Germline CDR1 reads SEHNR; CDR2 reads FQNEAQ (reference sequence). V was pared by 3 bases and J by 6 bases, with 6 bases between. There are 12 residues in the CDR3. The CDR3 loop is CASSLGFQPQHF. The CDR3 DNA sequence: TGTGCCAGCAGCTTGGGGTTTCAGCCCCAGCATTTT.

The V gene is TRBV9, the J gene TRBJ2-2, with 7 bases lining up with TRBD1. V dropped 1 base and J dropped 3; count of bases not matched to a gene: 0. Germline-derived CDR1 and CDR2 are SGDLS and YYNGEE. This CDR3 is 14 amino acids long. In DNA, the CDR3 is TGTGCCAGCAGCGTACAGGGGGACACCGGGGAGCTGTTTTTT. Encoded protein: CASSVQGDTGELFF.

This rearrangement joins TRBV7-9 to TRBJ2-5; D is uncertain. V lost 3 bases, J lost 0 bases, and 8 bases lay in between. CDR3 length: 14 amino acids. Per the germline V gene, CDR1 is SEHNR and CDR2 is FQNEAQ (reference sequence). The CDR3 nucleotides are TGTGCCAGCAGCTTTGGGCCAAACCAAGAGACCCAGTACTTC. Its translation: CASSFGPNQETQYF.

This clone has only a few counts. The rearrangement uses TRBV29-1 and TRBJ2-5; D is unresolved. CDR3 length: 10 residues. V lost 2 bases to trimming and J lost 5 bases, with 3 bases between them. Germline V gene data show CDR1 as SQVTM and CDR2 as ANQGSEA. DNA of the CDR3: TGCAGCGTTGAATGGGAGACCCAGTACTTC. It codes for CSVEWETQYF.

J is TRBJ2-1 and V is TRBV7-2; 10 bases match TRBD2. Per germline, CDR1 SGHTA and CDR2 FQGNSA. The J segment lost 2 bases and the V segment lost 5 bases, leaving 3 bases of the junction unmatched. The CDR3 consists of 15 residues. The CDR3 spells CASSPTSGAYNEQFF. DNA of the CDR3: TGTGCCAGCAGCCCTACTAGCGGGGCCTACAATGAGCAGTTCTTC.

This chain connects TRBV4-1 to TRBJ2-1; TRBD2 might be the D (5 bases). Per the germline V gene, CDR1 is MGHRA and CDR2 is YSYEKL. The CDR3 spans 17 residues. V was pared by 0 bases and J by 7 bases, with 19 bases between. The CDR3 coding sequence is TGCGCCAGCAGCCAAGACTTCGCTAGCAGTAGTCCAAATGAGCAGTTCTTC. Encoded protein: CASSQDFASSSPNEQFF.

The chain recombines TRBV11-2 with TRBJ1-1, with 7 bases fitting TRBD1. This CDR3 has 14 residues. V lost 5 bases and J lost 4; bases outside the gene matches: 7. CDR1 is SGHAT, CDR2 FQNNGV, per germline. CDR3 in DNA: TGTGCCAGCAGCCCAGGACAGGAGAGCACTGAAGCTTTCTTT. Translated: CASSPGQESTEAFF.

The V gene is TRBV6-6, the J gene TRBJ2-6; D is ambiguous. This CDR3 comprises 16 residues. Deletions cut 2 bases from V and 0 bases from J, with 8 bases between. Germline V gene sequence: CDR1 MNHNY, CDR2 SVGAGI (reference sequence). CDR3 in amino acids: CASSYRPPSGANVLTF. For the CDR3, the DNA is TGTGCCAGCAGTTACCGCCCTCCCTCTGGGGCCAACGTCCTGACTTTC.

This clone was detected a few times. The chain couples TRBV19 to TRBJ2-3; TRBD2 matches 7 bases. Germline trimming cut 3 bases from V and 3 bases from J; bases unmatched to any gene: 9. The V gene's germline CDR1 is LNHDA and CDR2 SQIVND (reference sequence). The CDR3 totals 16 residues. CDR3 in DNA: TGTGCCAGTAGTATCGATGGCGGGAGACTAACAGATACGCAGTATTTT. Protein: CASSIDGGRLTDTQYF. The full variable domain, with the rest looked up from reference TRBV19 and TRBJ2-3, is DGGITQSPKYLFRKEGQNVTLSCEQNLNHDAMYWYRQDPGQGLRLIYYSQIVNDFQKGDIAEGYSVSREKKESFPLTVTSAQKNPTAFYLCASSIDGGRLTDTQYFGPGTRLTVL.

This CDR3 reads CASSQGVLGEQYF. DNA for the CDR3: TGTGCCAGTAGTCAAGGGGTTCTGGGGGAGCAGTACTTC. V usage is TRBV19 and J usage is TRBJ2-7; tentative D call: TRBD1 (5 bases). V lost 5 bases and J lost 7, with 15 bases in between. Germline CDR1 LNHDA, CDR2 SQIVND (reference sequence). The CDR3 is made up of 13 amino acids.

V usage is TRBV29-1 and J usage is TRBJ2-5; 11 positions agree with TRBD2. This CDR3 has 15 amino acids. The junction had 7 bases not matched to a gene; V was cut back by 2 bases and J by 5 bases. The germline gives CDR1 SQVTM, CDR2 ANQGSEA. DNA for the CDR3: TGCAGCGTTGAACAACTAGCGGGAGTCAGGGAGACCCAGTACTTC. Its translation: CSVEQLAGVRETQYF.

The chain employs TRBV2 and TRBJ2-3, with D unclear. The germline V gene encodes CDR1 SNHLY and CDR2 FYNNEI. The CDR3 is 11 amino acids. V lost 4 bases and J 6 bases, leaving 5 bases between the germline ends. CDR3 in amino acids: CASSVLDTQYF. The CDR3 DNA reads TGTGCCAGCAGTGTTCTCGATACGCAGTATTTT.

The chain couples TRBV30 to TRBJ1-5; D might be TRBD1 (6 bases). Deletions cut 4 bases from V and 6 bases from J, with 16 bases between. There are 14 residues in the CDR3. Germline assignment: CDR1 GTSNPN and CDR2 SVGIG (reference sequence). The CDR3 region is CAWTEGGGGQPQHF. DNA for the CDR3: TGTGCCTGGACCGAAGGGGGGGGCGGTCAGCCCCAGCATTTT.

V is TRBV6-5 and J is TRBJ2-5, with D possibly matching TRBD2 (5 bases). Trimming pared 7 bases from V and 4 bases from J, leaving 13 bases between. The CDR3 length is 13 residues. The germline CDR1 and CDR2 sequences are MNHEY and SVGAGI. The CDR3 spells CASTQDSGETQYF. For the CDR3, the DNA is TGTGCCAGCACTCAGGACTCCGGAGAGACCCAGTACTTC.

About this clone: Relative to the germline gene, one junction end is altered; a read error may explain this. The chain is built from TRBV7-2 and TRBJ1-2; D remains unclear. The CDR3 is 13 residues long. CDR1 is SGHTA, CDR2 FQGNSA, per germline. CDR3 sequence reads: CANSLIQLGGYTF. DNA of the CDR3: TGTGCCAACAGCTTAATTCAACTCGGTGGCTACACCTTC.

The chain employs TRBV4-1 and TRBJ2-5; no clear D. V was trimmed by 0 bases and J by 4 bases, leaving 9 bases between them. CDR1 and CDR2 from the germline V gene are MGHRA and YSYEKL. The CDR3 covers 14 residues. The CDR3 DNA sequence: TGCGCCAGCAGCCAAGACAGTGTGGGAGAGACCCAGTACTTC. It specifies CASSQDSVGETQYF.

Here the CDR3 DNA reads TGTGCCAGCAGCCAGGGACCGGGGAACACCCAGCATTTT. This sequence encodes CASSQGPGNTQHF. The chain employs TRBV2 and TRBJ1-5; TRBD1 is a possible D gene (5 bases). In germline, CDR1 is SNHLY, CDR2 FYNNEI. V was shortened by 6 bases and J by 11 bases, with 17 bases between the two germline ends. CDR3 length equals 13 residues.

This clone was found once. This chain uses TRBV30 with TRBJ2-5; D not resolved. This CDR3 region has 10 residues. With 3 bases removed from V and 5 bases from J, the gap between germline ends came to 4 bases. Germline V gene data show CDR1 as GTSNPN and CDR2 as SVGIG (reference sequence). CDR3 protein: CAWRLETQYF. In DNA form, the CDR3 reads TGTGCCTGGAGATTGGAGACCCAGTACTTC.

The chain recombines TRBV2 with TRBJ2-5; 8 bases are a match to TRBD1. The CDR3 sequence is 14 residues long. V lost 5 bases, J lost 6 bases, and 8 bases stayed unmatched. The V gene's germline CDR1 is SNHLY and CDR2 FYNNEI. The CDR3 here is CASSPGQGRKTQYF. The CDR3, as DNA: TGTGCCAGCAGTCCCGGACAGGGTAGGAAGACCCAGTACTTC.

The chain links TRBV7-9 to TRBJ2-3; TRBD2 aligns across 9 bases. Per germline, CDR1 SEHNR and CDR2 FQNEAQ (reference sequence). The CDR3 consists of 17 residues. The V segment lost 4 bases and the J segment 2 bases; nucleotides outside the gene matches: 10. CDR3 DNA: TGTGCCAGCAGCTCTTCTGGGCTAGCGGGACTCACAGATACGCAGTATTTT. Its protein is CASSSSGLAGLTDTQYF.